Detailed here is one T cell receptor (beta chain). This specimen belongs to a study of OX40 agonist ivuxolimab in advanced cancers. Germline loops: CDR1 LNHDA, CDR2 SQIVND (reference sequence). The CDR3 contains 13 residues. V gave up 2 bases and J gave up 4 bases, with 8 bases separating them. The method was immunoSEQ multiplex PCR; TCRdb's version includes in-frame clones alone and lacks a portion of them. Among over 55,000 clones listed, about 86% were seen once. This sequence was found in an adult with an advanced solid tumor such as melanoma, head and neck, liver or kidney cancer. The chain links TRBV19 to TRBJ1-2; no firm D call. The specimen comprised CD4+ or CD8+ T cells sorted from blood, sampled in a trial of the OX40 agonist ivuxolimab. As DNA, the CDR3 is TGTGCCAGTAGTATAAGAGGAACCTATGGCTACACCTTC. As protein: CASSIRGTYGYTF.